This T cell receptor (beta chain) was retrieved from a study of monozygotic twins with inflammatory bowel disease. The CDR3 is 14 amino acids. Looked up from germline, CDR1 is SGHVS and CDR2 is FNYEAQ. A 6-nucleotide sample barcode was carried by the UMIs, which template switching added. Reprocessing the 5' RACE reads, TCRdb reports a single entry for every CDR3 protein and omits DNA. Across fewer than 400,000 distinct CDR3 sequences, the top ten clones capture less than 6.5% of the sample. Input material: blood. The chain uses TRBV7-6 and TRBJ2-7. The sequence was obtained from a human donor with ulcerative colitis or Crohn's disease, or a healthy co-twin of an affected twin (not recorded which). Here the CDR3 reads CASGETPVSYEQYF.